This passage covers 16 T cell receptor beta chains from one sample sequenced in a study of T cells in Graves' hyperthyroidism and ophthalmopathy. Amplification of TCR beta CDR3 regions used RNA as the template. When the TCR CDR3 underwent first-round RT-PCR, the HTBI primer set was used. TCRdb reprocessed the multiplex PCR reads via MiXCR and lists one record per CDR3 protein. Of fewer than 500,000 distinct CDR3 sequences listed, approximately 15% are singletons. Specimen: blood. The receptors here all came from a man aged 25-40 years with Graves' hyperthyroidism that later progressed to Graves' ophthalmopathy.

This clonotype has at least ten counts. The genes are TRBV10-3 and TRBJ2-3; no clear D gene. The CDR3 length is 13 residues. V dropped 3 bases and J dropped 4 bases, with 8 bases sitting between them. Per germline, CDR1 ENHRY and CDR2 SYGVKD. The CDR3 spells CAISEGIADTQYF. The CDR3, as DNA: TGTGCCATCAGTGAAGGAATCGCAGATACGCAGTATTTT.

This clonotype was counted only a few times. The chain combines TRBV14 with TRBJ2-2; 10 positions match TRBD2. Trimming at V came to 3 bases and at J to 8 bases, leaving 9 bases not matched to a gene. The CDR3 extends over 16 amino acids. The germline V gene has CDR1 SGHDN and CDR2 FVKESK. The CDR3 sequence: CASSQPSGGPAGELFF. The CDR3 bases are TGTGCCAGCAGCCAGCCTAGCGGGGGTCCGGCGGGGGAGCTGTTTTTT.

This clonotype was recorded many times. The chain has TRBV29-1 and TRBJ1-3; D not resolved. V was clipped by 7 bases and J by 0 bases, with 10 bases between them. Germline V gene lookup returns CDR1 SQVTM and CDR2 ANQGSEA. This CDR3 has 13 residues. The CDR3 spells CSGQENSGNTIYF. The CDR3 DNA sequence: TGCAGCGGGCAGGAGAACTCTGGAAACACCATATATTTT.

This clonotype occurred a few times. J is TRBJ2-2 and V is TRBV6-1; D is unclear. V lost 4 bases, J lost 1 base, and 4 bases lay in between. The CDR3 covers 13 residues. Germline V gene data show CDR1 as MNHNS and CDR2 as SASEGT. CDR3 region: CASSVMNTGELFF. The CDR3, as DNA: TGTGCCAGCAGTGTAATGAACACCGGGGAGCTGTTTTTT.

This chain uses TRBV4-1 with TRBJ1-5, with D perhaps TRBD1 (5 bases). V was cut by 1 base and J by 7 bases, with 11 bases left in between. Germline CDR1 and CDR2: MGHRA and YSYEKL. The CDR3 runs 14 residues. CDR3 protein: CASSQVKGHQPQHF. The CDR3 region has the DNA TGCGCCAGCAGCCAAGTTAAGGGGCACCAGCCCCAGCATTTT.

A word on this clonotype: This clone may be a read error of a much larger clone one base away. A read error is likely, as this CDR3 ends without the conserved phenylalanine or tryptophan. The chain carries TRBV20-1 and TRBJ1-2; tentative D call: TRBD1 (5 bases). The CDR3 consists of 13 residues. The V end was cut by 8 bases, the J end by 4 bases, with 17 bases between. The germline CDR1 and CDR2 sequences are DFQATT and SNEGSKA (reference sequence). CDR3 region: CSPKAQGSYGYTL. In DNA form, the CDR3 reads TGCAGTCCCAAGGCTCAGGGAAGCTATGGCTACACCCTC.

This clonotype was seen ten or more times. The chain employs TRBV7-2 and TRBJ2-5; TRBD2 matches 9 bases. CDR1 and CDR2 from the germline V gene are SGHTA and FQGNSA. The V gene end was trimmed by 2 bases and the J gene end by 0 bases; junction bases not matched to a gene: 4. CDR3 length equals 16 residues. This CDR3 is CASSLFAGGNQETQYF. In DNA form, the CDR3 reads TGTGCCAGCAGCTTATTTGCGGGGGGGAACCAAGAGACCCAGTACTTC. Based on the CDR3 plus reference TRBV7-2 and TRBJ2-5, the full variable domain is GAGVSQSPSNKVTEKGKDVELRCDPISGHTALYWYRQSLGQGLEFLIYFQGNSAPDKSGLPSDRFSAERTGGSVSTLTIQRTQQEDSAVYLCASSLFAGGNQETQYFGPGTRLLVL.

This clonotype showed up many times. The chain joins TRBV28 to TRBJ2-2; 8 bases map to TRBD1. J gave up 6 bases and V 5 bases, and 11 bases lay outside the gene matches. CDR1 is MDHEN, CDR2 SYDVKM, per germline. The CDR3 runs 16 residues. The CDR3 DNA follows: TGTGCCAGCAGTCCTTCCCGGACAGGGTTATCCGGGGAGCTGTTTTTT. As protein: CASSPSRTGLSGELFF.

This clonotype was detected a few times. The rearrangement joins TRBV18 to TRBJ1-6, with 9 bases aligning to TRBD1. Unmatched junction bases numbered 3, after V lost 3 bases and J lost 6 bases. There are 15 residues in the CDR3. Germline values: CDR1 KGHSH, CDR2 LQKENI. CDR3 sequence (DNA): TGTGCCAGCTCACCGGGACAGGGATCTAATTCACCCCTCCACTTT. Translation: CASSPGQGSNSPLHF.

This clonotype was recorded at least ten times. This chain uses TRBV29-1 with TRBJ2-3; D call uncertain. This CDR3 contains 13 residues. CDR1 and CDR2 from the germline V gene are SQVTM and ANQGSEA. V dropped 4 bases and J dropped 2 bases, with 10 bases sitting between them. CDR3 region: CSVGLGSTDTQYF. CDR3 coding DNA: TGCAGCGTTGGGTTGGGGTCCACAGATACGCAGTATTTT.

This clonotype has a count of ten or more. The chain couples TRBV6-1 to TRBJ1-2, with TRBD1 matching 7 bases. The germline CDR1 and CDR2 sequences are MNHNS and SASEGT. V dropped 6 bases and J dropped 7; count of bases not matched to a gene: 5. The CDR3 is made up of 12 amino acids. The DNA of the CDR3 is TGTGCCAGCAGGAGACAGGGTCCTGGCTACACCTTC. It specifies CASRRQGPGYTF.

A few counts support this clonotype. The genes are TRBV6-1 and TRBJ1-2; unclear D gene. The CDR3 is 17 residues long. The germline CDR1 and CDR2 sequences are MNHNS and SASEGT. Trimming shortened V by 0 bases and J by 7 bases, and 21 bases separated the two germline ends. CDR3 sequence (DNA): TGTGCCAGCAGTGAAGCGTATACATCTCCGACGCGGGGTGGCTACACCTTC. Translated: CASSEAYTSPTRGGYTF.

Many counts were recorded for this clonotype. The chain is built from TRBV20-1 and TRBJ2-5; D remains unclear. The germline V gene has CDR1 DFQATT and CDR2 SNEGSKA (reference sequence). This CDR3 contains 11 residues. V shed 4 bases and J shed 7 bases, with 10 bases lying between them. In nucleotides, the CDR3 is TGCAGTGCTATCCGGTTCGTGACCCAGTACTTC. Its protein product is CSAIRFVTQYF.

This clonotype was found once. In nucleotides, the CDR3 is TGTGCCAGCAGTCCCACCCAGGTCTGGGGGATGCACAATGAGCAGTTCTTC. Amino acid sequence: CASSPTQVWGMHNEQFF. V gene TRBV28 combines with J gene TRBJ2-1, with D perhaps assigned TRBD1 or TRBD2 (5 bases each). The CDR3 length is 17 residues. Germline V lookup: CDR1 MDHEN, CDR2 SYDVKM. Trimming pared 5 bases from V and 5 bases from J, leaving 22 bases between.

This clonotype was observed at least ten times. This rearrangement joins TRBV10-1 to TRBJ1-5; 7 bases line up with TRBD1. The CDR3 runs 17 residues. Germline CDR1 reads WNHNN; CDR2 reads SYGVQD (reference sequence). V shed 2 bases and J 3 bases; nucleotides not matched to a gene: 10. In DNA form, the CDR3 reads TGCGCCAGCAGTGAGCCGACAGGGCGAATTAACAATCAGCCCCAGCATTTT. The encoded protein is CASSEPTGRINNQPQHF.

Notes on this clonotype: Compared with germline, one end of the junction differs, possibly owing to a read error. The chain uses TRBV6-1 and TRBJ1-2; D remains unclear. Germline values: CDR1 MNHNS, CDR2 SASEGT. This CDR3 is built from 11 residues. CDR3 nucleotide sequence: TGTGCCAGCAGTGAGCTAAGGACCCGGTCCTTC. Its protein product is CASSELRTRSF.